This T cell receptor beta chain was identified in a study of T cell repertoires in cytomegalovirus infection. Germline trimming cut 8 bases from V and 8 bases from J; bases unmatched to any gene: 2. The CDR3 has 12 amino acids. CDR1 is ENHRY and CDR2 is SYGVKD in the germline V gene. Regarding this clonotype: Its antigen is not identified.

TCRdb reanalysed the reads using MiXCR and keeps one entry per CDR3 protein. The data hold approximately 76,000 distinct CDR3 sequences, with under 30% observed a single time. This TCR was sampled from a human donor in good health (CMV status not recorded). Some clones in this sample may be carry-over from other donors' samples. The V gene is TRBV10-3, the J gene TRBJ2-1; TRBD1 matches 11 bases. The sequencing here drew on CD8+ T cells from cultured PBMCs, taken from culture after CMV antigen stimulation. The DNA for the CDR3 is TGTGCCATCGGGACAGGGGGTTATGAGCAGTTCTTC. Its protein is CAIGTGGYEQFF.